This T cell receptor (beta chain) was recorded in a study of blood T cell repertoires in COVID-19. Study in general: Researchers got acute and convalescent COVID-19 samples from the United States, Italy and Spain. Sources were T cells, B-cell-depleted T cells, or PBMCs; the material itself was cDNA or gDNA.

In germline, CDR1 is SGDLS, CDR2 YYNGEE. The CDR3 is 15 residues long. Unmatched junction bases numbered 3, after V lost 0 bases and J lost 4 bases. Grouping used clinical history reported by participants in a survey and questionnaire. As originally analysed: Counts of nucleated cells, estimated from reference gene primer amplification, were obtained. TCRdb's copy holds only in-frame clones and misses some; the assay was immunoSEQ multiplex PCR. The DNA was the basis for D and trimming; V, J and clone size are from that table. This table has some 240,000 clones, approximately 83% appearing once. The genes are TRBV9 and TRBJ2-3, with TRBD2 matching 9 bases. The specimen sequenced was PBMCs or T cells enriched from blood (not recorded which). The origin of this receptor is a woman in her forties with acute COVID-19. The CDR3 is CASSVAAGGSDTQYF. The CDR3 region has the DNA TGTGCCAGCAGCGTAGCAGCGGGAGGTTCAGATACGCAGTATTTT.